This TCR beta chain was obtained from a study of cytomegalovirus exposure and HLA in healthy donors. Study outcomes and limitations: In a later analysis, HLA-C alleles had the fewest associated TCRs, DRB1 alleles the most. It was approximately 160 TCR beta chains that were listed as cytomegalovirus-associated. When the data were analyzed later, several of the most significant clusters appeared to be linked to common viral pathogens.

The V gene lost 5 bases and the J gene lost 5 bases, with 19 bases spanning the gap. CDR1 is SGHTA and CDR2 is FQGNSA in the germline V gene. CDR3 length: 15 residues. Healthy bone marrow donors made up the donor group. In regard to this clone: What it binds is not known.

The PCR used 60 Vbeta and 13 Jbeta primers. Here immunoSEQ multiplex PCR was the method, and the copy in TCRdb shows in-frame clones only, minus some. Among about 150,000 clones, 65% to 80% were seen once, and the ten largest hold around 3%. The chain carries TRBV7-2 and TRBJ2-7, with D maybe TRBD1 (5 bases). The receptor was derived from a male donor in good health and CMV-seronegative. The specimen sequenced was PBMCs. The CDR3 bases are TGTGCCAGCAGCGAATCCGGGCTGGGGCGGAACGAGCAGTACTTC. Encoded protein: CASSESGLGRNEQYF.